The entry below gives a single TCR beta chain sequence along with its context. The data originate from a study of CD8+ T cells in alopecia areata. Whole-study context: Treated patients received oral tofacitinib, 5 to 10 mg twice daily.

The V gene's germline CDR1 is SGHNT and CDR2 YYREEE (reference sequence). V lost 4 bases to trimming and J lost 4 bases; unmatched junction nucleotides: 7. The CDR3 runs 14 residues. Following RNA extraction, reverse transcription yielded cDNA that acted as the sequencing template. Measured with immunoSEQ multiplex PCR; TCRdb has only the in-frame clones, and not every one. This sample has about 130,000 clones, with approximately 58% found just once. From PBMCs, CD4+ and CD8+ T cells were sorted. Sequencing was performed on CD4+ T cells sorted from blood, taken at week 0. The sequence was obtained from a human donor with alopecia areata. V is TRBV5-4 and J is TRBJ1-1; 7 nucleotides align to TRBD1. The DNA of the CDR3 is TGTGCCAGCAGCCAGGGGGAAGTGAGCACTGAAGCTTTCTTT. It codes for CASSQGEVSTEAFF.